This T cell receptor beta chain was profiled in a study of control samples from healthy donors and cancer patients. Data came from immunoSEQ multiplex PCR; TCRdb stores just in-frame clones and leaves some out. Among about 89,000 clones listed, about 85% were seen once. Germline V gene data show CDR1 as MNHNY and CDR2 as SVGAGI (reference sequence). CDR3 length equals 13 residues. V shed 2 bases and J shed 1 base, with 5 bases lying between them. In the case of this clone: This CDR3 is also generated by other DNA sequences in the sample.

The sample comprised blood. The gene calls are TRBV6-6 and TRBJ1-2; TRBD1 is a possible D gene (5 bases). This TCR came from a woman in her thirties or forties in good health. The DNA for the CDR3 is TGTGCCAGCAGTTACGACAGTAACTATGGCTACACCTTC. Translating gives CASSYDSNYGYTF.